The subject of this entry is one T cell receptor (beta chain). Antigen specificity is unknown. The CDR3 has 16 residues. The source of the sample is a study of OX40 agonist ivuxolimab in advanced cancers. Study information: Antecedent anti-PD-1, anti-PD-L1 or anti-CTLA-4 therapy was permissible, with roughly 40% having received some. Study-wide points: On average, CD8+ T cells had more expanded clones than CD4+. Some of the lowest clonal expansion was seen in partial responders at 0.1-3.0 mg/kg.

Assay: immunoSEQ multiplex PCR; the TCRdb copy retains only in-frame clones and omits some. The data contain about 85,000 clones, 84% of them singletons. The receptor comes from an adult with an advanced solid tumor such as melanoma, head and neck, liver or kidney cancer. The sequenced sample was CD4+ or CD8+ T cells sorted from blood, obtained in a trial of the OX40 agonist ivuxolimab. The V and J genes are TRBV21-1 and TRBJ1-5; no check of the table's D call, TRBD1, against the DNA was made. TRBV21-1 is a recognized pseudogene. DNA of the CDR3: TGTGCCAGCAGCAGTTCGACAGGTCATAGCAATCAGCCCCAGCATTTT. It translates to CASSSSTGHSNQPQHF.